One and the same sample provided the 10 T cell receptor beta chains below, sequenced in a study of blood T cell repertoires in COVID-19. TCRdb's copy holds only in-frame clones and misses some; the assay was immunoSEQ multiplex PCR. The table includes around 170,000 clones, roughly 78% detected once. What was sequenced was peripheral blood. The receptors originated from a man aged 65 to 85 with active or convalescent COVID-19.

Here the CDR3 DNA reads TGTGCCAGCAGCTTGTCAGGGGGTCCCCACGAGCAGTACTTC. This encodes CASSLSGGPHEQYF. The chain uses TRBV5-4 and TRBJ2-7; TRBD1 matches 7 bases. The CDR3 spans 14 residues. Trimming took 1 base from V and 5 from J; bases not matched to a gene: 6. The V gene's germline CDR1 is SGHNT and CDR2 YYREEE (reference sequence).

V is TRBV14 and J is TRBJ2-3; D is possibly TRBD1 (5 bases). In germline, CDR1 is SGHDN, CDR2 FVKESK. This CDR3 is built from 14 residues. V was shortened by 4 bases and J by 0 bases, with 8 bases between the two germline ends. The CDR3 coding sequence is TGTGCCAGCAGCCCGACAGCTAGCACAGATACGCAGTATTTT. It codes for CASSPTASTDTQYF.

This clone was seen at least ten times. The chain joins TRBV19 to TRBJ1-1; the match to TRBD1 covers 7 bases. The CDR3 loop spans 13 amino acids. With V trimmed by 4 bases and J by 4 bases, 3 bases remained unmatched. From germline, CDR1 is LNHDA and CDR2 SQIVND (reference sequence). Here the CDR3 reads CASSTRQGTEAFF. The CDR3 region has the DNA TGTGCCAGTAGTACCCGACAGGGCACTGAAGCTTTCTTT.

Concerning this clone: This specimen includes other DNA sequences encoding the same CDR3. This rearrangement joins TRBV6-2 or TRBV6-3 to TRBJ1-1, with D possibly TRBD1 on 5 matching bases. Between the trimmed V and J ends, which lost 5 bases and 11 bases, there was a span of 12 bases. Germline loops: CDR1 MNHEY, CDR2 SVGEGT. This CDR3 region has 11 residues. The CDR3 nucleotides are TGTGCCAGCAGTGCGACAGTAGAGGCTTTCTTT. Protein product: CASSATVEAFF.

In nucleotides, the CDR3 is TGTGCCAGTAGTGCTGGGGTAGGGGGCGCTGGGGCCAACGTCCTGACTTTC. Translating gives CASSAGVGGAGANVLTF. This chain connects TRBV19 to TRBJ2-6, with 7 bases aligning to TRBD1. The CDR3 has 17 amino acids. Germline CDR1 and CDR2: LNHDA and SQIVND (reference sequence). V lost 5 bases to trimming and J lost 2 bases; unmatched junction nucleotides: 9.

The chain recombines TRBV27 with TRBJ2-5; D may be TRBD1 (7 bases). The V end lost 2 bases, the J end lost 6 bases, and 40 bases lay between the germline ends. Looked up from germline, CDR1 is MNHEY and CDR2 is SMNVEV (reference sequence). The CDR3 is 23 residues long. The CDR3 DNA sequence: TGTGCCAGCAGTTTAAGGAGTACAAGGTCTACGGGGGACAGCCATGGGATTGGAAAGACCCAGTACTTC. This gives the protein CASSLRSTRSTGDSHGIGKTQYF.

This clone was counted only a few times. This chain links TRBV3-1 (or the pseudogene TRBV3-2) with TRBJ2-7, with a weak D call TRBD1 (6 bases). Germline CDR1 reads LGHDT; CDR2 reads YNNKEL (reference sequence). The CDR3 has 13 amino acids. V was trimmed by 6 bases and J by 2 bases, leaving 11 bases between them. The CDR3 DNA follows: TGTGCCAGCAGACGCAGGGGCACCTACGAGCAGTACTTC. Protein: CASRRRGTYEQYF.

Only one count was recorded for this clone. This chain connects TRBV7-9 to TRBJ1-3, with a possible D match to TRBD1 (6 bases). The CDR3 contains 15 residues. Germline lookup yields CDR1 SEHNR and CDR2 FQNEAQ (reference sequence). With 0 bases removed from V and 2 bases from J, the gap between germline ends came to 8 bases. Here the CDR3 reads CASSLAAGAGNTIYF. CDR3 sequence (DNA): TGTGCCAGCAGCTTAGCGGCAGGGGCTGGAAACACCATATATTTT.

The chain has TRBV2 and TRBJ1-2; D remains unclear. CDR3 length equals 12 residues. Germline V gene data show CDR1 as SNHLY and CDR2 as FYNNEI. CDR3: CALGSTNYGYTF. In nucleotides, the CDR3 is TGTGCTCTGGGGAGTACTAACTATGGCTACACCTTC. The full variable domain, with the rest looked up from reference TRBV2 and TRBJ1-2, is EPEVTQTPSHQVTQMGQEVILRCVPISNHLYFYWYRQILGQKVEFLVSFYNNEISEKSEIFDDQFSVERPDGSNFTLKIRSTKLEDSAMYFCALGSTNYGYTFGSGTRLTVV.

V is TRBV6-5 and J is TRBJ1-6; a weak D match, TRBD1 (5 bases). The CDR3 is 14 residues long. Germline V lookup: CDR1 MNHEY, CDR2 SVGAGI. The V gene lost 3 bases and the J gene lost 8 bases, with 11 bases spanning the gap. The CDR3 DNA sequence: TGTGCCAGCAGTTATACAGGCCTGGATTCACCCCTCCACTTT. This codes for CASSYTGLDSPLHF.